Sequencing of this T cell receptor beta chain was carried out in a study of blood T cell repertoires in COVID-19. Produced via immunoSEQ multiplex PCR; TCRdb's table is partial and in-frame only. The sample lists 270,000 or so clones, 80% to 90% occurring once. The CDR3 has 14 amino acids. In germline, CDR1 is MDHEN, CDR2 SYDVKM. The J segment lost 1 base and the V segment lost 10 bases, leaving 7 bases of the junction unmatched. Only one count was recorded for this clone. The J gene is TRBJ2-7, the V gene TRBV28; TRBD2 agrees at 10 bases. What was sequenced was peripheral blood. This receptor was identified in a woman aged 45-65 years who had recovered from COVID-19. The CDR3 here is CATRNSGRSYEQYF. CDR3 nucleotides: TGTGCCACCCGGAATAGCGGGAGGTCCTACGAGCAGTACTTC.